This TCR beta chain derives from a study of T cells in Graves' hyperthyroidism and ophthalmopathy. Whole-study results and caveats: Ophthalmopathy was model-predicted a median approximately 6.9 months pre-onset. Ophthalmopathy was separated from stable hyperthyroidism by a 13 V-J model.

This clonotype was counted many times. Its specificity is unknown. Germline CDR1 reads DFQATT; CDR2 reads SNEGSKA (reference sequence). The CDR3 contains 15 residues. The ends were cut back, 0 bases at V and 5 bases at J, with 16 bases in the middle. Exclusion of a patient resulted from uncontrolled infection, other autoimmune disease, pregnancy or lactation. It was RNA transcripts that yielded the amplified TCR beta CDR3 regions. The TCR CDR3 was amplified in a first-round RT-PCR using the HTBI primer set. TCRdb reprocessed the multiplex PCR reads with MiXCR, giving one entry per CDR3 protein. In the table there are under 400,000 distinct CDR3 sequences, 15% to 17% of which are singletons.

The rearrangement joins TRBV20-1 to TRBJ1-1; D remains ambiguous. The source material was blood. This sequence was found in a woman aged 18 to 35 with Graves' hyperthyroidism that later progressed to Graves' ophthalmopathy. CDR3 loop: CSARDRSNLRTEAFF. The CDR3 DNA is TGCAGTGCTAGAGATCGCTCTAACCTGAGGACTGAAGCTTTCTTT.